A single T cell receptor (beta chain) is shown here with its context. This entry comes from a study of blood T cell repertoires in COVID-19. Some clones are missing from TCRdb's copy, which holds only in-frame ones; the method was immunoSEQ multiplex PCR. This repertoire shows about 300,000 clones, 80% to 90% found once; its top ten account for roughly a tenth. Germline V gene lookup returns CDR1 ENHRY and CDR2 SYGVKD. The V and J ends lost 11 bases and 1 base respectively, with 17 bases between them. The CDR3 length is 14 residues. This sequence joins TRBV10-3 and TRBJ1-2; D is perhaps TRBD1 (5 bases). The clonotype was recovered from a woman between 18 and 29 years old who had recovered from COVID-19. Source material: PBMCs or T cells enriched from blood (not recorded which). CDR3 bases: TGTGCCGCGGGGCAGGGTTACGTTAACTATGGCTACACCTTC. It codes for CAAGQGYVNYGYTF.